This passage covers 32 T cell receptor beta chains from one sample sequenced in a study of T-cell reconstitution after alpha-beta-depleted transplantation in children. Preparation of the TCRbeta library used unique molecular identifiers. Each CDR3 protein gets one entry after TCRdb re-called the PCR reads with MiXCR. The sample consists of about 980,000 distinct CDR3 sequences, roughly 31% of them appearing once. Material: PBMCs, mostly from graft donor cells, obtained 360 days after TCRalphabeta/CD19-depleted stem cell transplant. These TCRs come from a boy less than two years old who had a stem cell transplant for SCID, so the T cells may come from the graft donor.

This chain links TRBV12-3 or TRBV12-4 with TRBJ2-4; 7 bases map to TRBD2. J lost 8 bases, V lost 3 bases, and 4 bases had no gene match. There are 13 residues in the CDR3. Here the CDR3 DNA reads TGTGCCAGCAGTTTGGGGGGGTGTGACATTCAGTACTTC. It codes for CASSLGGCDIQYF.

This clonotype was observed a handful of times. CDR3 coding DNA: TGCGCCAGCAGCCAGGGACAGGGACCCTCCTACGAGCAGTACTTC. It is translated as CASSQGQGPSYEQYF. V is TRBV4-1 and J is TRBJ2-7; 9 nucleotides agree with TRBD1. Germline loops: CDR1 MGHRA, CDR2 YSYEKL. With V trimmed by 3 bases and J by 0 bases, 3 bases remained unmatched. The length of the CDR3 is 15 residues.

This clonotype was seen a few times. The chain employs TRBV6-1 and TRBJ2-1, with 11 bases matching TRBD2. The CDR3 has 18 amino acids. V was pared by 8 bases and J by 0 bases, with 12 bases of the junction left unmatched. CDR1 is MNHNS, CDR2 SASEGT, per germline. The CDR3 is CASVSSGGMRGSYNEQFF. The CDR3 DNA follows: TGTGCCAGCGTCTCTAGCGGGGGGATGAGGGGCTCCTACAATGAGCAGTTCTTC.

This clonotype showed up just a few times. V usage is TRBV29-1 and J usage is TRBJ1-2; no clear D. This CDR3 spans 13 amino acids. CDR1 is SQVTM, CDR2 ANQGSEA, per germline. Trimming took off 4 bases at V and 6 bases at J, with 15 bases between the two ends. CDR3 in DNA: TGCAGCGTTGTAAGGGATTTCGGCAATGGCTACACCTTC. Residues: CSVVRDFGNGYTF.

This chain links TRBV9 with TRBJ2-3, with 7 bases aligning to TRBD1. This CDR3 is 15 amino acids long. V gave up 5 bases and J gave up 1 base; unmatched junction bases: 7. Germline V lookup: CDR1 SGDLS, CDR2 YYNGEE. CDR3 in amino acids: CASRGSGTGTDTQYF. The CDR3, as DNA: TGTGCCAGCAGGGGATCGGGGACAGGCACAGATACGCAGTATTTT.

This rearrangement joins TRBV13 to TRBJ2-1; the D gene is possibly TRBD2 (6 bases). Germline assignment: CDR1 PRHDT and CDR2 FYEKMQ (reference sequence). Trimming removed 2 bases from V and 9 bases from J, with 17 bases in between. This CDR3 comprises 15 residues. Written as DNA, the CDR3 is TGTGCCAGCAGCTTAAGGGACTTTAAAGCTCTTGAGCAGTTCTTC. This encodes CASSLRDFKALEQFF.

V usage is TRBV12-3 or TRBV12-4 and J usage is TRBJ2-7; tentatively, D is TRBD2 (5 bases). The CDR3 contains 13 residues. The germline V and J ends were trimmed by 7 bases and 4 bases, with 14 bases remaining between them. This CDR3 reads CASTKERGYEQYF. CDR3 nucleotide sequence: TGTGCCAGCACCAAAGAAAGAGGGTACGAGCAGTACTTC.

This chain joins TRBV18 and TRBJ1-3; D not resolved. This CDR3 contains 14 residues. The V end was cut by 0 bases, the J end by 1 base, with 4 bases between. Per the germline V gene, CDR1 is KGHSH and CDR2 is LQKENI. The CDR3 DNA is TGTGCCAGCTCACCACCGGCTTCTGGAAACACCATATATTTT. The encoded protein is CASSPPASGNTIYF.

The genes are TRBV18 and TRBJ2-7; D is undetermined. This CDR3 comprises 13 residues. The V end lost 5 bases, the J end lost 1 base, and 9 bases lay between the germline ends. The germline gives CDR1 KGHSH, CDR2 LQKENI. The CDR3 sequence: CASSSTESYEQYF. The DNA for the CDR3 is TGTGCCAGCTCATCGACGGAATCCTACGAGCAGTACTTC.

There are a few counts of this clonotype. V usage is TRBV4-3 and J usage is TRBJ1-2; weak D call: TRBD1 (5 bases). Germline CDR1 reads LGHNA; CDR2 reads YSLEER. Trimming stripped 5 bases from V and 4 bases from J, with 11 bases between. This CDR3 has 13 residues. CDR3 amino acids: CASSAGRAYGYTF. The CDR3 DNA follows: TGCGCCAGCAGCGCAGGGAGGGCCTATGGCTACACCTTC.

This clonotype showed up just a few times. This rearrangement joins TRBV7-2 to TRBJ2-1; D might be TRBD2 (6 bases). The CDR3 runs to 14 residues. CDR1 SGHTA and CDR2 FQGNSA come from the germline V gene. Trimming removed 4 bases from V and 4 bases from J, with 11 bases in between. The CDR3 here is CASSSLGLYNEQFF. The CDR3 region has the DNA TGTGCCAGCAGCTCCCTGGGACTGTACAATGAGCAGTTCTTC.

The V call is TRBV28, the J call TRBJ2-7; 11 positions match TRBD1. Germline lookup yields CDR1 MDHEN and CDR2 SYDVKM. Unmatched junction bases numbered 11, after V lost 3 bases and J lost 4 bases. The CDR3 loop spans 17 amino acids. CDR3 nucleotides: TGTGCCAGCAGTTTGCAGGACAGGGGGCGATACGTTTACGAGCAGTACTTC. This codes for CASSLQDRGRYVYEQYF.

The rearrangement joins TRBV4-1 to TRBJ2-1; 7 nucleotides line up with TRBD2. Trimming cost V 0 bases and J 4 bases; bases outside gene matches: 6. From germline, CDR1 is MGHRA and CDR2 YSYEKL. The CDR3 extends over 16 amino acids. Here the CDR3 DNA reads TGCGCCAGCAGCCAAGATTTTACTAGCGTATACAATGAGCAGTTCTTC. Translation: CASSQDFTSVYNEQFF.

This clonotype was seen only once. The J gene is TRBJ2-1, the V gene TRBV7-8, with D tentatively TRBD2 (6 bases). V was trimmed by 7 bases and J by 2 bases, leaving 18 bases between them. From germline, CDR1 is SGHVS and CDR2 FQNEAQ. The CDR3 runs 16 residues. CDR3 amino acids: CASTLRRGGPYNEQFF. The DNA for the CDR3 is TGTGCCAGCACTTTGAGGAGGGGCGGGCCCTACAATGAGCAGTTCTTC.

This clonotype was seen a handful of times. The V and J genes are TRBV4-3 and TRBJ2-7; D ambiguous. This CDR3 contains 17 residues. Looked up from germline, CDR1 is LGHNA and CDR2 is YSLEER. V was clipped by 0 bases and J by 0 bases, with 15 bases between them. The CDR3 protein is CASSQEYSDLSSYEQYF. DNA for the CDR3: TGCGCCAGCAGCCAAGAATATTCAGACCTCAGCTCCTACGAGCAGTACTTC.

The rearrangement links TRBV9 to TRBJ2-1; a weak D match, TRBD2 (6 bases). The CDR3 has 14 residues. The germline V gene has CDR1 SGDLS and CDR2 YYNGEE. Trimming took off 0 bases at V and 8 bases at J, with 12 bases between the two ends. CDR3 sequence: CASSVAGESYEQFF. In DNA, the CDR3 is TGTGCCAGCAGCGTAGCGGGGGAAAGTTATGAGCAGTTCTTC.

CDR3 sequence reads: CASSLRGASNGYTF. CDR3 nucleotide sequence: TGTGCCAGCAGTTTAAGGGGGGCGAGTAATGGCTACACCTTC. This sequence joins TRBV12-3 or TRBV12-4 and TRBJ1-2, with a weak D call TRBD1 (6 bases). CDR3 size: 14 residues. V shed 2 bases and J shed 6 bases, with 13 bases lying between them.

The genes are TRBV29-1 and TRBJ2-5, with D tentatively TRBD1 (5 bases). This CDR3 has 14 amino acids. Trimming cost V 1 base and J 4 bases, with 13 bases left between them. From germline, CDR1 is SQVTM and CDR2 ANQGSEA. CDR3 nucleotide sequence: TGCAGCGTTGAAGTTGACGGCAGGGCAGAGACCCAGTACTTC. Protein product: CSVEVDGRAETQYF.

The chain couples TRBV20-1 to TRBJ2-5; 8 positions agree with TRBD2. V shed 1 base and J 7 bases; nucleotides not matched to a gene: 5. The CDR3 is 13 residues long. Per germline, CDR1 DFQATT and CDR2 SNEGSKA (reference sequence). Here the CDR3 DNA reads TGCAGTGCTAGAGGGACTAGCTACGGGACCCAGTACTTC. Protein product: CSARGTSYGTQYF.

The chain links TRBV13 to TRBJ2-1; D call uncertain. V was cut by 2 bases and J by 8 bases, with 16 bases left in between. Looked up from germline, CDR1 is PRHDT and CDR2 is FYEKMQ (reference sequence). The CDR3 has 15 amino acids. In nucleotides, the CDR3 is TGTGCCAGCAGCTTAAGGGTAGGTAGCATCGATGAGCAGTTCTTC. This encodes CASSLRVGSIDEQFF. The full variable domain, completed using reference TRBV13 and TRBJ2-1, is AAGVIQSPRHLIKEKRETATLKCYPIPRHDTVYWYQQGPGQDPQFLISFYEKMQSDKGSIPDRFSAQQFSDYHSELNMSSLELGDSALYFCASSLRVGSIDEQFFGPGTRLTVL.

In its sample, this clonotype was seen a few times. V usage is TRBV20-1 and J usage is TRBJ1-6, with TRBD1 as a possible D gene (5 bases). Germline V gives CDR1 DFQATT, CDR2 SNEGSKA (reference sequence). This CDR3 contains 14 residues. Trimming cost V 3 bases and J 6 bases, with 12 bases left between them. CDR3 coding DNA: TGCAGTGCTAGTACGTCGGGACCTAATTCACCCCTCCACTTT. Translation: CSASTSGPNSPLHF.

This clonotype was seen only a few times. The rearrangement joins TRBV18 to TRBJ2-1; 8 bases fit TRBD1. Trimming cost V 2 bases and J 6 bases; bases outside gene matches: 6. Looked up from germline, CDR1 is KGHSH and CDR2 is LQKENI. The CDR3 is made up of 15 amino acids. The CDR3 nucleotides read TGTGCCAGCTCACCAAGGGACAGGATCCCCAATGAGCAGTTCTTC. Residues: CASSPRDRIPNEQFF.

The V and J genes are TRBV10-3 and TRBJ2-4; the D gene is possibly TRBD1 (6 bases). Trimming shortened V by 0 bases and J by 3 bases, and 12 bases separated the two germline ends. Germline lookup yields CDR1 ENHRY and CDR2 SYGVKD. This CDR3 spans 16 amino acids. The CDR3 region has the DNA TGTGCCATCAGTGAGTCGGGGGCCGGGGTCAAAAACATTCAGTACTTC. Residues: CAISESGAGVKNIQYF.

This clonotype has a handful of counts. The chain couples TRBV5-1 to TRBJ1-1, with 7 bases identical to TRBD1. This CDR3 has 13 residues. V gave up 4 bases and J gave up 5 bases; unmatched junction bases: 5. Germline lookup yields CDR1 SGHRS and CDR2 YFSETQ. The CDR3 DNA sequence: TGCGCCAGCAGCCCCTACAGGGGTACTGAAGCTTTCTTT. This gives the protein CASSPYRGTEAFF.

This clonotype was observed a few times. The J gene is TRBJ1-5, the V gene TRBV12-3 or TRBV12-4, with D maybe TRBD1 (5 bases). The V and J ends lost 7 bases and 3 bases respectively, with 16 bases between them. The CDR3 has 15 amino acids. In nucleotides, the CDR3 is TGTGCCAGCACTGGGCAGGGCGGGGTCAATCAGCCCCAGCATTTT. It encodes CASTGQGGVNQPQHF.

This clonotype came up a few times. The CDR3 is CASSQEKVMAQYF. CDR3 DNA: TGTGCCAGCAGCCAAGAAAAAGTAATGGCGCAGTATTTT. This chain uses TRBV4-2 with TRBJ2-3; unclear D gene. Per germline, CDR1 LGHNA and CDR2 YNFKEQ. Trimming cost V 0 bases and J 10 bases, with 11 bases left between them. This CDR3 has 13 amino acids.

This chain links TRBV20-1 with TRBJ2-7; 7 bases are a match to TRBD2. CDR1 and CDR2 from the germline V gene are DFQATT and SNEGSKA (reference sequence). With 3 bases clipped from V and 6 bases from J, the junction kept 5 bases outside the gene matches. The CDR3 length is 12 residues. Here the CDR3 reads CSARGGLAEQYF. In nucleotides, the CDR3 is TGCAGTGCTAGGGGAGGGCTCGCCGAGCAGTACTTC.

This clonotype was seen ten or more times. The J gene is TRBJ2-5, the V gene TRBV2, with D maybe TRBD2 (5 bases). CDR3 length equals 11 residues. Germline CDR1 SNHLY, CDR2 FYNNEI. The ends were cut back, 7 bases at V and 5 bases at J, with 8 bases in the middle. The CDR3, as DNA: TGTGCCAGCAAACTAGAGGAGACCCAGTACTTC. Protein: CASKLEETQYF.

The V call is TRBV7-9, the J call TRBJ2-7; D is perhaps TRBD1 or TRBD2 (6 bases each). The V end lost 1 base, the J end lost 3 bases, and 13 bases lay between the germline ends. The CDR3 spans 15 residues. Germline V gives CDR1 SEHNR, CDR2 FQNEAQ (reference sequence). Written as DNA, the CDR3 is TGTGCCAGCAGCTTAGGAGGGGGGCTCGGCTACGAGCAGTACTTC. This codes for CASSLGGGLGYEQYF.

The chain couples TRBV27 to TRBJ2-2; TRBD1 aligns across 7 bases. CDR1 is MNHEY and CDR2 is SMNVEV in the germline V gene (reference sequence). J gave up 7 bases and V 5 bases, and 7 bases lay outside the gene matches. The CDR3 runs 14 residues. The CDR3 bases are TGTGCCAGCAGTGCCCCGACAGGGTTCGGGGAGCTGTTTTTT. It specifies CASSAPTGFGELFF.

The J gene is TRBJ2-5, the V gene TRBV13; D may be TRBD1 (6 bases). The ends were cut back, 4 bases at V and 5 bases at J, with 23 bases in the middle. Germline assignment: CDR1 PRHDT and CDR2 FYEKMQ (reference sequence). CDR3 size: 17 residues. The CDR3, as DNA: TGTGCCAGCAGCTCTTTACTGGAAGACAGGTCAAGGGAGACCCAGTACTTC. Translation: CASSSLLEDRSRETQYF.

A few counts support this clonotype. The V gene is TRBV5-1, the J gene TRBJ1-1; D ambiguous. The CDR3 runs 14 residues. Germline V lookup: CDR1 SGHRS, CDR2 YFSETQ. V lost 1 base, J lost 0 bases, and 7 bases lay in between. The CDR3 DNA reads TGCGCCAGCAGCTTGAACAGTTTGAACACTGAAGCTTTCTTT. It specifies CASSLNSLNTEAFF.